This T cell receptor (beta chain) was captured by sequencing in a study of blood T cells in healthy people across ages. Study results and caveats: Shifts in expanded clonotypes may have been confounded by donor CMV status, which was unknown. Strong correlation linked observed beta diversity and percent naive T cells.

This clonotype appeared a few times. Antigen: not known. Total RNA, at least 6 micrograms per sample, came from PBMCs. V trimming: 3 bases; J trimming: 0 bases; junction bases outside the gene matches: 4. Per the germline V gene, CDR1 is MNHEY and CDR2 is SVGEGT. The CDR3 sequence is 15 residues long. A second PCR, run for about 7 to 11 cycles, used a sample-barcoded 5' primer plus a J-beta primer mix. Via MiXCR, TCRdb re-called the 5' RACE reads, giving one row per CDR3 protein. Altogether over a million distinct CDR3 sequences are present, 55% to 75% being singletons, with the ten largest covering 6.7%.

The gene calls are TRBV6-2 or TRBV6-3 and TRBJ2-5; 7 nucleotides align to TRBD1. The TCR originated in a man aged 18 to 30 in good health. Sequencing was performed on blood. The CDR3, as DNA: TGTGCCAGCAGTTATGGACAGGATAACCAAGAGACCCAGTACTTC. Amino acids: CASSYGQDNQETQYF.